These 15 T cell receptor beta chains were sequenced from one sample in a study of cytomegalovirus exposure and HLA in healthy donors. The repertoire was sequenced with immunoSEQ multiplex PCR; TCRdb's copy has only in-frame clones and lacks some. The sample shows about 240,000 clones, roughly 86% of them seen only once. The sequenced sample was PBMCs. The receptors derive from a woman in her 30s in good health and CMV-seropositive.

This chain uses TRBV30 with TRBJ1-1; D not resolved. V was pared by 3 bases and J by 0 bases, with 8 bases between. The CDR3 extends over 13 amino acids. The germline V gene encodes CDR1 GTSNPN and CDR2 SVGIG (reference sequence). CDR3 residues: CAWRVTMNTEAFF. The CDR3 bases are TGTGCCTGGAGGGTTACAATGAACACTGAAGCTTTCTTT.

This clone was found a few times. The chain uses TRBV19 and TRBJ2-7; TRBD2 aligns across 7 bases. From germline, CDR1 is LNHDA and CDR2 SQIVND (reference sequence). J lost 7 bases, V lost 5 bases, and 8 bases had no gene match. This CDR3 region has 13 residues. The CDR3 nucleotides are TGTGCCAGTAGTCTTGGGAGGGCGGAAGAGCAGTACTTC. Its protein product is CASSLGRAEEQYF.

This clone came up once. Here the CDR3 reads CSVGRETGELFF. In nucleotides, the CDR3 is TGCAGCGTCGGGCGGGAGACCGGGGAGCTGTTTTTT. V is TRBV29-1 and J is TRBJ2-2, with 7 positions matching TRBD2. Germline CDR1 SQVTM, CDR2 ANQGSEA. Losses at the gene ends were 6 bases for V and 5 bases for J; bases not matched to a gene: 3. The CDR3 totals 12 residues.

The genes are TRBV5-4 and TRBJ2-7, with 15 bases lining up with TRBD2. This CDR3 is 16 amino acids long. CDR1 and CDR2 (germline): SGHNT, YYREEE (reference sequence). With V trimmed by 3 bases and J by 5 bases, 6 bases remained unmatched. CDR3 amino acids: CASSSGLAGGEDEQYF. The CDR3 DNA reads TGTGCCAGCAGCTCGGGACTAGCGGGAGGAGAGGACGAGCAGTACTTC.

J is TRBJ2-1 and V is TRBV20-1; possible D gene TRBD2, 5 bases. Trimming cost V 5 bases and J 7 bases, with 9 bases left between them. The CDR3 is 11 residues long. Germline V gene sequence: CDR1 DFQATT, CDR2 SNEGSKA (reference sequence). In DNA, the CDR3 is TGCAGTGCTCTCGAGCGGAATGAGCAGTTCTTC. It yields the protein CSALERNEQFF.

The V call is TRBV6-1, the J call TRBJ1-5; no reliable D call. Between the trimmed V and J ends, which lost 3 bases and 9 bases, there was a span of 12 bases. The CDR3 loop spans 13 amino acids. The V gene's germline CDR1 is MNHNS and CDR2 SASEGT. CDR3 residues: CASSDVTGGPQHF. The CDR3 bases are TGTGCCAGCAGTGATGTGACGGGAGGGCCCCAGCATTTT.

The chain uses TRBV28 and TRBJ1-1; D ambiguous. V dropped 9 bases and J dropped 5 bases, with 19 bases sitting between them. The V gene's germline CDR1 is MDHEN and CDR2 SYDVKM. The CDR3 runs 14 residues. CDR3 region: CASIAVRHLTEAFF. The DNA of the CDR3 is TGTGCCAGTATCGCAGTCAGACATCTTACTGAAGCTTTCTTT.

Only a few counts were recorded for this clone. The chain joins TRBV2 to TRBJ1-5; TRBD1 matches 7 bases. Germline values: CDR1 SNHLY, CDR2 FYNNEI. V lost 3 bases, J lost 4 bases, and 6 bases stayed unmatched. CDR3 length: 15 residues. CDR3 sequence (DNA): TGTGCCAGCAGTGACGAGGGGGCGCGTAATCAGCCCCAGCATTTT. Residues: CASSDEGARNQPQHF.

The CDR3 bases are TGTGCCAGCAGTTTCGGGGCGAACACCGGGGAGCTGTTTTTT. Residues: CASSFGANTGELFF. The chain couples TRBV28 to TRBJ2-2; maybe TRBD2 (5 bases). The CDR3 runs to 14 residues. Trimming shortened V by 3 bases and J by 0 bases, and 5 bases separated the two germline ends. Germline assignment: CDR1 MDHEN and CDR2 SYDVKM.

Here the CDR3 reads CASSLDSLQGNEQFF. In nucleotides, the CDR3 is TGTGCCAGCAGCTTAGACTCCCTTCAGGGGAATGAGCAGTTCTTC. The chain recombines TRBV11-2 with TRBJ2-1; a possible D gene is TRBD1 (6 bases). Looked up from germline, CDR1 is SGHAT and CDR2 is FQNNGV. The V end was cut by 0 bases, the J end by 7 bases, with 13 bases between. CDR3 length equals 15 residues.

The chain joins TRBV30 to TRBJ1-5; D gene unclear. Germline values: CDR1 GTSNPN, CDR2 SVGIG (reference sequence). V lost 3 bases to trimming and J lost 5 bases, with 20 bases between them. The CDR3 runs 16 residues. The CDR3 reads CAWSPDDGVYDQPQHF. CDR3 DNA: TGTGCCTGGAGCCCCGACGACGGGGTTTACGATCAGCCCCAGCATTTT. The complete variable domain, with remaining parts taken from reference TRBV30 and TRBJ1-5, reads SQTIHQWPATLVQPVGSPLSLECTVEGTSNPNLYWYRQAAGRGLQLLFYSVGIGQISSEVPQNLSASRPQDRQFILSSKKLLLSDSGFYLCAWSPDDGVYDQPQHFGDGTRLSIL.

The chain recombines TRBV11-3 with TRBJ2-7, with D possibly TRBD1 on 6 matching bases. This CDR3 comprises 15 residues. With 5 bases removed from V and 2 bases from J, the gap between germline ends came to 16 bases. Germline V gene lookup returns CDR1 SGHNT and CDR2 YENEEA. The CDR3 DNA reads TGTGCCAGCAGCCACCGGGACACGAACCCCTACGAGCAGTACTTC. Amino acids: CASSHRDTNPYEQYF.

CDR3 sequence reads: CASSLDAGGYGYTF. For the CDR3, the DNA is TGTGCCAGCAGTTTAGATGCAGGGGGCTATGGCTACACCTTC. The chain carries TRBV27 and TRBJ1-2; 7 bases match TRBD1. Unmatched junction bases numbered 4, after V lost 2 bases and J lost 4 bases. The germline gives CDR1 MNHEY, CDR2 SMNVEV (reference sequence). The CDR3 has 14 residues.

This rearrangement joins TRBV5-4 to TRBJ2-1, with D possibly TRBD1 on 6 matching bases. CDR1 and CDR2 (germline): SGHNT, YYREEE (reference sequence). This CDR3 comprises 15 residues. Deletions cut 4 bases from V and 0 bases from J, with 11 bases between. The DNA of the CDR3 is TGTGCCAGCAGCATGGGACAAACCTCCTACAATGAGCAGTTCTTC. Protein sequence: CASSMGQTSYNEQFF.

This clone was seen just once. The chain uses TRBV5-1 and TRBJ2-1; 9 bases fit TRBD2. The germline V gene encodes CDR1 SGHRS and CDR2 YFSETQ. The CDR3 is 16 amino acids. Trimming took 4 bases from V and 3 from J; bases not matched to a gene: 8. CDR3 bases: TGCGCCAGCAGCGAGAGACTAGCGGAATTCTACAATGAGCAGTTCTTC. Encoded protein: CASSERLAEFYNEQFF. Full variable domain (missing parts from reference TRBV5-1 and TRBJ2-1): KAGVTQTPRYLIKTRGQQVTLSCSPISGHRSVSWYQQTPGQGLQFLFEYFSETQRNKGNFPGRFSGRQFSNSRSEMNVSTLELGDSALYLCASSERLAEFYNEQFFGPGTRLTVL.